Listed below are T cell receptor beta chains from one sample, sequenced in a study of blood T cell repertoires in COVID-19. Method: immunoSEQ multiplex PCR; TCRdb's copy keeps in-frame clones and lacks some. The data contain hundreds of thousands of clones, roughly nine tenths of them seen just once; the ten biggest clones take up roughly 6.5%. Sequencing was performed on peripheral blood. The receptors shown here come from a man aged 55 to 70 who had recovered from COVID-19. Each CDR3 is given with its conserved first and last residue. The D gene is left open where the match is weak. A clone size is listed for some rows: how often the clone was seen (once, few, many), or a class if it is expanded.

j_call | d_call | v_call | clone_size | cdr3_nt | cdr3_aa
TRBJ2-2 | TRBD1 | TRBV2 | . | TGTGCCACTAGAGGGCCGCGAGGACAGGCGAACACCGGGGAGCTGTTTTTT | CATRGPRGQANTGELFF
TRBJ2-7 | TRBD1 | TRBV4-2 | once | TGTGCCAGCAGCGCTCCGGGACAGGGAAAGTACGAGCAGTACTTC | CASSAPGQGKYEQYF
TRBJ1-3 | TRBD1 | TRBV5-4 | . | TGTGCCACTGCACCGGGACAGGGAGACACCATATATTTT | CATAPGQGDTIYF
TRBJ2-1 | . | TRBV12-5 | once | TGTGCTAGTGGCGGCCCCAGGGGTGAGCAGTTCTTC | CASGGPRGEQFF
TRBJ2-3 | TRBD2 | TRBV30 | . | TGTGCCTGGAGTCCAACTAGCGGGAGCGGCGGTACGCAGTATTTT | CAWSPTSGSGGTQYF
TRBJ1-5 | . | TRBV7-2 | . | TGTGCCAGCAGCCCTGCGGGCAGCAATCAGCCCCAGCATTTT | CASSPAGSNQPQHF
TRBJ2-7 | TRBD2 | TRBV2 | . | TGTGCCAGCACCCCCGGGACTAGCGGATACGAGCAGTACTTC | CASTPGTSGYEQYF
TRBJ2-3 | TRBD2 | TRBV9 | . | TGTGCCAGCAGCGTTAGCGGGAGGGGCTTTGCTGGCACAGATACGCAGTATTTT | CASSVSGRGFAGTDTQYF
TRBJ1-1 | TRBD1 | TRBV6-2/TRBV6-3 | . | TGTGCCAGCAGTCTTACAGGGGGCTTGACTGAAGCTTTCTTT | CASSLTGGLTEAFF
TRBJ2-7 | . | TRBV25-1 | . | TGTGCCAGCAGTGAACCCGGGAGCTACGAGCAGTACTTC | CASSEPGSYEQYF
TRBJ1-5 | TRBD1 | TRBV28 | once | TGTGCCAGCAGTTTAACTGGTGGGGACAGGCGCAATCAGCCCCAGCATTTT | CASSLTGGDRRNQPQHF
TRBJ1-2 | TRBD1 | TRBV10-1 | . | TGCGCCAGCAGGGGGGGGACAGGGGCTAACTATGGCTACACCTTC | CASRGGTGANYGYTF
TRBJ2-3 | TRBD2 | TRBV6-5 | . | TGTGCCAGCGGGACTAGCGGGAGGTCTGATACGCAGTATTTT | CASGTSGRSDTQYF
TRBJ1-5 | . | TRBV25-1 | few | TGTGCCAGCAGGTCAGGGGGCAATCAGCCCCAGCATTTT | CASRSGGNQPQHF
TRBJ2-7 | . | TRBV7-9 | . | TGTGCCAGCAGCTTAGGGACTATGGACGAGCAGTACTTC | CASSLGTMDEQYF
TRBJ2-5 | . | TRBV28 | . | TGTGCCAGCAGTTATCGAGAGACCCAGTACTTC | CASSYRETQYF
TRBJ2-1 | TRBD1 | TRBV6-5 | . | TGTGCCAGCAGTTACAGGGGACAGTATAACAATGAGCAGTTCTTC | CASSYRGQYNNEQFF
TRBJ1-1 | . | TRBV12-3/TRBV12-4 | few | TGTGCCAGCAGTCCCTATTCCTCAACGGCTTTCTTT | CASSPYSSTAFF
TRBJ2-1 | TRBD2 | TRBV19 | . | TGTGCCAGTAGAGTGGGGGGACTAGCGGGAGTAAATGAGCAGTTCTTC | CASRVGGLAGVNEQFF